This is a list of T cell receptor beta chains from one sample in a study of T-cell memory formation after mild COVID-19. MiXCR was run by TCRdb on the 5' RACE reads, yielding one entry per CDR3 protein. The sample lists some 320,000 distinct CDR3 sequences, approximately 14% occurring once. The specimen was PBMCs or a T cell subset sorted from them (not recorded which). The receptor source for this set is a man aged 18 to 29 who had mild COVID-19 (a few samples of this study predate the infection). Cell type and time point are not known. Both conserved end residues are part of each CDR3. The D gene is left open where the match is weak.

D gene	J gene	V gene	CDR3 protein
NA	TRBJ1-1	TRBV7-2	CASSFFVGLSGTEAFF
NA	TRBJ1-2	TRBV12-3/TRBV12-4	CASSPTGPQTYYGYTF
NA	TRBJ1-5	TRBV28	CASSLSAGLRAQHF
NA	TRBJ2-1	TRBV4-1	CASRQQGIWEQFF
TRBD1	TRBJ2-7	TRBV20-1	CSARLQGSYEQYF
NA	TRBJ2-1	TRBV2	CASSEGGHNEQFF
NA	TRBJ2-2	TRBV7-3	CASSPYWNTGELFF
NA	TRBJ1-4	TRBV10-3	CAIGNEKLFF
TRBD2	TRBJ2-3	TRBV5-1	CASRLLAGAADTQYF
NA	TRBJ1-5	TRBV7-9	CASRGLGNQPQHF
TRBD1	TRBJ1-5	TRBV7-2	CASSLGDRGNQPQHF
NA	TRBJ1-4	TRBV4-3	CASSQDSGTEPKKLFF
TRBD1	TRBJ2-1	TRBV20-1	CSARRGQVLSEQFF
NA	TRBJ1-6	TRBV6-1	CASTTSSYNSPLHF
NA	TRBJ1-1	TRBV18	CASSPTVDLQAFF
NA	TRBJ2-7	TRBV5-6	CASSPRIARDISSYEQYF
NA	TRBJ1-1	TRBV9	CASSADPNTEAFF
NA	TRBJ2-4	TRBV6-5	CASSTGRLAKNIQYF
TRBD2	TRBJ2-7	TRBV7-3	CASSRDYSYEQYF
NA	TRBJ1-5	TRBV12-3/TRBV12-4	CASRTITGGNQPQHF
NA	TRBJ1-5	TRBV6-4	CARRYQPQHF
TRBD2	TRBJ2-3	TRBV9	CASSVEWTSPTDTQYF
NA	TRBJ1-2	TRBV6-2/TRBV6-3	CASSYAAGNYGYTF
NA	TRBJ1-5	TRBV12-3/TRBV12-4	CASSRNRIKQPQHF
TRBD2	TRBJ2-3	TRBV7-9	CASSELAGDHTDTQYF
NA	TRBJ2-2	TRBV12-3/TRBV12-4	CASSHRGPNTGELFF
NA	TRBJ1-1	TRBV7-9	CASSLGREAFF
NA	TRBJ1-6	TRBV21-1	CASSKRQGLSDNSPLHF
NA	TRBJ1-5	TRBV4-3	CASSQDTEDQPQHF
NA	TRBJ2-2	TRBV6-5	CASSYGAGELFF
NA	TRBJ2-5	TRBV6-4	CASGRGGRETQYF
TRBD1	TRBJ1-2	TRBV2	CASKDRDGYTF
NA	TRBJ2-7	TRBV20-1	CSARQYTYEQYF
TRBD2	TRBJ2-3	TRBV5-1	CASRLAGDTDTQYF
NA	TRBJ1-5	TRBV18	CASSPGTDGDQPQHF
TRBD2	TRBJ2-5	TRBV20-1	CSAIAGGGAQETQYF
TRBD2	TRBJ2-1	TRBV5-1	CASSRAGGLNEQFF
NA	TRBJ2-1	TRBV7-9	CASTFSRRGGEQFF
NA	TRBJ1-2	TRBV12-3/TRBV12-4	CASSFDRLLYGYTF
NA	TRBJ1-2	TRBV6-5	CASRSRDIANYGYTF
TRBD1	TRBJ2-7	TRBV5-1	CASSLKRDSLYEQYF
TRBD2	TRBJ2-3	TRBV5-6	CASSLGGGGPTDTQYF
NA	TRBJ2-2	TRBV4-3	CASSQETLGYRVTGELFF
NA	TRBJ2-1	TRBV20-1	CSARDRFEQFF
NA	TRBJ2-3	TRBV14	CASSQDGHSPGQIDTQYF
TRBD2	TRBJ2-2	TRBV7-9	CASRPLTSAGELFF
TRBD2	TRBJ2-1	TRBV2	CARHRGLASYNEQFF
NA	TRBJ1-1	TRBV12-3/TRBV12-4	CASSLGRGLNTEAFF
NA	TRBJ2-7	TRBV7-9	CASSLIESSEQYF
NA	TRBJ2-5	TRBV18	CASSPRGVQETQYF
TRBD1	TRBJ2-5	TRBV5-1	CASSLGTGGLETQYF
TRBD2	TRBJ2-3	TRBV5-1	CASSLGLRRGSTDTQYF
NA	TRBJ1-2	TRBV5-1	CASSSEGGLSYTF
TRBD2	TRBJ2-4	TRBV9	CASSVEGTSGENIQYF
NA	TRBJ1-6	TRBV20-1	CSARSPYGGNSPLHF
NA	TRBJ2-1	TRBV19	CASSIGRPVNEQFF
NA	TRBJ1-6	TRBV20-1	CSARAGKGYNSPLHF
TRBD1	TRBJ2-7	TRBV18	CASSQSYRGEQYF
TRBD1	TRBJ1-2	TRBV9	CASSVRGQGVDGYTF